This T cell receptor beta chain came from a study of blood T cell repertoires in COVID-19. Germline-derived CDR1 and CDR2 are SGHRS and YFSETQ. V lost 5 bases to trimming and J lost 3 bases, with 12 bases between them. This CDR3 region has 14 residues. This clone has just a few counts. Measured with immunoSEQ multiplex PCR; TCRdb has only the in-frame clones, and not every one. The table includes 95,000 to 150,000 clones, 78% detected once. The sample comprised peripheral blood. The clonotype was recovered from a man in his sixties or seventies with acute or convalescent COVID-19. The chain recombines TRBV5-1 with TRBJ1-3; D remains unclear. CDR3 nucleotide sequence: TGCGCCAGCAGATCGGCTCTAGATGGAAACACCATATATTTT. Residues: CASRSALDGNTIYF.